The following is a T cell receptor (beta chain) sequence with its context. Its cognate antigen is unknown. This table comes from immunoSEQ multiplex PCR, and its TCRdb copy is limited to in-frame clones, with some not included. Of about 140,000 clones in the sample, about nine tenths were seen once. This sample is drawn from a study of CD4+ T cells in melanoma. Study results and limitations: A reported correlation linked neoantigen-specific CD4+ T cells to CD8+, macrophage and B cell function.

CDR3 length: 15 amino acids. Trimming stripped 3 bases from V and 8 bases from J, with 16 bases between. The germline V gene encodes CDR1 SGHVS and CDR2 FQNEAQ. The receptor comes from a human donor with melanoma. This sequence joins TRBV7-8 and TRBJ1-4; the D gene is possibly TRBD1 (5 bases). CDR3 in amino acids: CASSFSGAVKEKLFF. In DNA, the CDR3 is TGTGCCAGCAGCTTTTCCGGGGCGGTGAAAGAAAAACTGTTTTTT.